This T cell receptor beta chain was retrieved from a study of regulatory T cells in long-lasting Graves disease. Findings and caveats of the study: Possibly, too few samples lowered accuracy. Public clonotype sharing was higher in persistent than newly diagnosed patients.

Time point in this sample: persistent/refractory GD, antithyroid drugs over 5 years with positive TRAb. The authors made the TCR library using RNA they extracted from PBMCs. From an endocrinology department in Xi'an, China, came the patients. A remark on this clonotype: The antigen is not known.

CDR3-region Arm-PCR and iRepertoire HTBI primers produced the TCR beta libraries. MiXCR was run by TCRdb on the multiplex PCR reads, yielding one entry per CDR3 protein. The data show around 400,000 distinct CDR3 sequences, around 20% seen once. Germline CDR1 and CDR2: MNHEY and SVGAGI. V dropped 2 bases and J dropped 5 bases, with 18 bases sitting between them. This CDR3 contains 16 residues. The sample consisted of peripheral blood mononuclear cells (PBMCs), taken when the disease was refractory, from a patient treated with antithyroid drugs. V usage is TRBV6-5 and J usage is TRBJ2-5; D not resolved. The source is a female donor with Graves disease. The CDR3 region is CASSYPDDTWHETQYF. The CDR3 nucleotides read TGTGCCAGCAGTTACCCGGACGACACATGGCATGAGACCCAGTACTTC.